This T cell receptor beta chain comes out of a study of blood T cell repertoires in COVID-19. On the study more broadly: The United States, Italy and Spain were the sources of the acute and convalescent COVID-19 samples. In each case, the material was cDNA or gDNA derived from T cells, B-cell-depleted T cells, or PBMCs.

In the original workflow: Estimated nucleated cell counts came from reference gene primer amplification. The method was immunoSEQ multiplex PCR; TCRdb's version includes in-frame clones alone and lacks a portion of them. That table furnishes V, J and clone size, whereas the DNA furnished D and trimming. The repertoire holds over 70,000 clones, with approximately 80% as singletons. This clone showed up just a few times. The CDR3 covers 16 residues. V was trimmed by 6 bases and J by 1 base, leaving 16 bases between them. The germline V gene has CDR1 SNHLY and CDR2 FYNNEI. Material: peripheral blood. This receptor was taken from a human donor in a cohort sampled during active COVID-19. V is TRBV2 and J is TRBJ1-5; maybe TRBD1 (5 bases). CDR3 residues: CASRKEKGVSNQPQHF. CDR3 DNA sequence: TGTGCCAGCAGGAAGGAGAAAGGGGTAAGCAATCAGCCCCAGCATTTT.